This T cell receptor beta chain comes out of a study of blood T cells in healthy people across ages. Study-wide points: A roughly linear age-dependent decrease characterized TCR beta diversity per million T cells.

Alongside a J-beta primer mix, a sample-barcoded 5' primer served in a second PCR lasting roughly 7 to 12 cycles. MiXCR, applied by TCRdb to the 5' RACE reads, yields one record per CDR3 protein. The profile covers more than 1,000,000 distinct CDR3 sequences, with 20% to 25% appearing a single time and 0.65% to 0.95% taken by the ten largest. Comment on this clonotype: What it binds is unknown.

The same sample was also studied in work on T cells of mothers and their children. That report notes: Each mother yielded more than 8 million TCR beta CDR3 reads. Each child yielded roughly 2.9 million reads. Similar thymic selection effects on TCR recombination output appear in pairs, both related and unrelated. With unrelated pairs as the comparison, related mother-child pairs had a slightly higher overlap that was not significant.

The clonotype was recovered from a girl aged 2-15 years in good health. The sample comprised blood.

For the CDR3, the DNA is TGTGCCAGCAGCTTAAATGGACTAGCAGGCACAGATACGCAGTATTTT. This sequence encodes CASSLNGLAGTDTQYF. The V call is TRBV7-8, the J call TRBJ2-3; 8 nucleotides agree with TRBD2. In germline, CDR1 is SGHVS, CDR2 FQNEAQ. The V gene end was trimmed by 2 bases and the J gene end by 1 base; junction bases not matched to a gene: 5. The CDR3 totals 16 residues.